These 20 T cell receptor beta chains were all obtained from the same sample, sequenced in a study of control samples from healthy donors and cancer patients. Profiling relied on immunoSEQ multiplex PCR, and the TCRdb table lists in-frame clones only, not all of them. This table holds approximately 84,000 clones, about four fifths found once. Specimen: blood. The receptors come from a woman aged 55-75 years in good health.

This sequence joins TRBV20-1 and TRBJ2-7; possible D gene TRBD1, 5 bases. Looked up from germline, CDR1 is DFQATT and CDR2 is SNEGSKA (reference sequence). The CDR3 sequence is 11 residues long. Trimming took 7 bases from V and 4 from J, leaving 11 bases between them. The CDR3 sequence is CSGAREYEQYF. In nucleotides, the CDR3 is TGCAGTGGGGCCAGGGAATACGAGCAGTACTTC.

V usage is TRBV3-1 (or the pseudogene TRBV3-2) and J usage is TRBJ2-7, with 8 positions matching TRBD1. Germline values: CDR1 LGHDT, CDR2 YNNKEL (reference sequence). The CDR3 is 16 amino acids. With V trimmed by 1 base and J by 9 bases, 14 bases remained unmatched. This CDR3 reads CASSQGPTGARGGQYF. The CDR3 DNA reads TGTGCCAGCAGCCAAGGCCCGACAGGGGCTAGAGGTGGGCAGTACTTC.

The gene calls are TRBV10-2 and TRBJ1-2, with 7 bases identical to TRBD1. Per germline, CDR1 WSHSY and CDR2 SAAADI. V shed 7 bases, J shed 2 bases, and the junction held 7 bases outside the gene matches. This CDR3 is 14 amino acids long. CDR3: CASIAQQGNYGYTF. The DNA for the CDR3 is TGCGCCAGCATTGCACAACAGGGGAACTATGGCTACACCTTC.

V gene TRBV5-1 combines with J gene TRBJ1-2, with D unresolved. The V end lost 0 bases, the J end lost 1 base, and 16 bases lay between the germline ends. This CDR3 region has 17 residues. Per germline, CDR1 SGHRS and CDR2 YFSETQ. CDR3 nucleotide sequence: TGCGCCAGCAGCTTGGCCCATTGGCAACAGTTTAACTATGGCTACACCTTC. It yields the protein CASSLAHWQQFNYGYTF. Based on the CDR3 plus reference TRBV5-1 and TRBJ1-2, the full variable domain is KAGVTQTPRYLIKTRGQQVTLSCSPISGHRSVSWYQQTPGQGLQFLFEYFSETQRNKGNFPGRFSGRQFSNSRSEMNVSTLELGDSALYLCASSLAHWQQFNYGYTFGSGTRLTVV.

The gene calls are TRBV20-1 and TRBJ1-5, with a possible D match to TRBD1 (5 bases). Germline CDR1 and CDR2: DFQATT and SNEGSKA (reference sequence). The CDR3 covers 11 residues. The V end was cut by 6 bases, the J end by 11 bases, with 14 bases between. The CDR3 here is CSAGGGRTQHF. The CDR3 nucleotides are TGCAGTGCGGGGGGAGGTAGGACCCAGCATTTT.

The rearrangement links TRBV10-3 to TRBJ2-7, with TRBD2 as a possible D gene (6 bases). V shed 2 bases and J shed 3 bases, with 17 bases lying between them. In germline, CDR1 is ENHRY, CDR2 SYGVKD. This CDR3 is built from 16 residues. The CDR3 bases are TGTGCCATCAGTGAGGGCGGGGCGGTACCCCTCTACGAGCAGTACTTC. Residues: CAISEGGAVPLYEQYF.

This clone appeared a single time. This rearrangement joins TRBV6-5 to TRBJ1-6; 7 bases are a match to TRBD1. The J segment lost 14 bases and the V segment lost 6 bases, leaving 10 bases of the junction unmatched. Germline V gene sequence: CDR1 MNHEY, CDR2 SVGAGI. This CDR3 has 13 residues. The CDR3 coding sequence is TGTGCCAGCAGCTCCGTGGGACAGAACGCCCTCCACTTT. This encodes CASSSVGQNALHF.

The chain couples TRBV6-5 to TRBJ2-7; no definite D call. The germline CDR1 and CDR2 sequences are MNHEY and SVGAGI. Trimming stripped 10 bases from V and 2 bases from J, with 18 bases between. The CDR3 length is 14 residues. This chain's CDR3 is CATQTGPGPYEQYF. The CDR3 region has the DNA TGTGCCACCCAAACCGGGCCCGGGCCCTACGAGCAGTACTTC.

V is TRBV7-2 and J is TRBJ2-3, with 10 bases aligning to TRBD2. CDR1 is SGHTA and CDR2 is FQGNSA in the germline V gene. J was trimmed by 3 bases and V by 3 bases; bases with no gene match: 6. This CDR3 is 16 amino acids long. CDR3 sequence (DNA): TGTGCCAGCAGCTTTGGAGTAGCGGGGGGTACAGATACGCAGTATTTT. This gives the protein CASSFGVAGGTDTQYF.

V gene TRBV2 combines with J gene TRBJ2-5, with 7 bases matching TRBD1. Losses at the gene ends were 10 bases for V and 2 bases for J; bases not matched to a gene: 10. This CDR3 spans 14 amino acids. The V gene's germline CDR1 is SNHLY and CDR2 FYNNEI. CDR3 residues: CATQSRGPQETQYF. The CDR3 nucleotides are TGTGCCACTCAATCTAGGGGGCCTCAAGAGACCCAGTACTTC. The whole variable domain, filled in from reference TRBV2 and TRBJ2-5, reads EPEVTQTPSHQVTQMGQEVILRCVPISNHLYFYWYRQILGQKVEFLVSFYNNEISEKSEIFDDQFSVERPDGSNFTLKIRSTKLEDSAMYFCATQSRGPQETQYFGPGTRLLVL.

Written as DNA, the CDR3 is TGTGCCACCAGCAGGCGAGCGGGGGGCTACAATGAGCAGTTCTTC. Protein sequence: CATSRRAGGYNEQFF. The chain is built from TRBV15 and TRBJ2-1; the match to TRBD2 covers 9 bases. This CDR3 spans 15 amino acids. After removal of 3 bases from V and 3 bases from J, the junction contained 3 bases not matched to a gene. Germline V gives CDR1 LNHNV, CDR2 YYDKDF (reference sequence).

This chain links TRBV3-1 (or the pseudogene TRBV3-2) with TRBJ2-4, with 13 bases matching TRBD2. The J segment lost 2 bases and the V segment lost 0 bases, leaving 7 bases of the junction unmatched. Germline CDR1 reads LGHDT; CDR2 reads YNNKEL (reference sequence). This CDR3 region has 19 residues. This CDR3 reads CASSQDGGLAGITKNIQYF. As DNA, the CDR3 is TGTGCCAGCAGCCAAGATGGGGGACTAGCGGGGATTACCAAAAACATTCAGTACTTC.

The rearrangement uses TRBV13 and TRBJ2-3, with D possibly matching TRBD2 (6 bases). V was cut by 1 base and J by 5 bases, with 16 bases left in between. Germline values: CDR1 PRHDT, CDR2 FYEKMQ (reference sequence). This CDR3 contains 16 residues. The CDR3 is CASSLEGGGTGDTQYF. The DNA for the CDR3 is TGTGCCAGCAGCTTAGAGGGTGGGGGGACCGGAGATACGCAGTATTTT.

V and J are TRBV6-1 and TRBJ1-6; maybe TRBD1 (6 bases). Deletions cut 1 base from V and 8 bases from J, with 12 bases between. CDR3 size: 15 residues. Germline V CDR1 and CDR2: MNHNS, SASEGT. This CDR3 reads CASSEVGGADSPLHF. CDR3 DNA: TGTGCCAGCAGTGAAGTTGGGGGCGCGGATTCACCCCTCCACTTT.

CDR3 nucleotide sequence: TGTGCCAGCAGTTTAGGAGGCACCGCAAAGGGTGGCTACACCTTC. This sequence encodes CASSLGGTAKGGYTF. The genes are TRBV28 and TRBJ1-2, with D uncertain. This CDR3 has 15 amino acids. The germline CDR1 and CDR2 sequences are MDHEN and SYDVKM. V lost 2 bases to trimming and J lost 7 bases, with 17 bases between them.

The V and J genes are TRBV6-6 and TRBJ2-1, with D maybe TRBD2 (6 bases). The CDR3 has 16 amino acids. Trimming left V 2 bases short and J 9 bases short, with 20 bases between. Germline CDR1 MNHNY, CDR2 SVGAGI (reference sequence). The CDR3 region is CASSYRPPGGASEQFF. The CDR3 DNA is TGTGCCAGCAGTTACCGCCCCCCCGGAGGGGCCTCTGAGCAGTTCTTC.

This chain uses TRBV18 with TRBJ1-2; 7 bases map to TRBD1. The CDR3 totals 13 residues. J gave up 8 bases and V 6 bases, and 9 bases lay outside the gene matches. Germline lookup yields CDR1 KGHSH and CDR2 LQKENI. CDR3 region: CASSLQGGWGYTF. The DNA for the CDR3 is TGTGCCAGCTCTCTACAAGGGGGCTGGGGCTACACCTTC.

The chain links TRBV3-1 (or the pseudogene TRBV3-2) to TRBJ1-1; a possible D gene is TRBD1 (6 bases). Trimming took off 4 bases at V and 5 bases at J, with 14 bases between the two ends. CDR3 size: 14 residues. Germline V gene lookup returns CDR1 LGHDT and CDR2 YNNKEL (reference sequence). In nucleotides, the CDR3 is TGTGCCAGCAGCCCGACAGGTTCGCGGACTGAAGCTTTCTTT. Translation: CASSPTGSRTEAFF.

The gene calls are TRBV5-1 and TRBJ1-5; 7 positions match TRBD1. Germline V gives CDR1 SGHRS, CDR2 YFSETQ. V lost 3 bases to trimming and J lost 7 bases; unmatched junction nucleotides: 7. This CDR3 comprises 14 residues. The chain's CDR3 is CASSYDRERQPQHF. The CDR3 DNA sequence: TGCGCCAGCAGCTATGACAGGGAAAGGCAGCCCCAGCATTTT.

Relative to its sample, this clone is medium-sized. The chain employs TRBV7-9 and TRBJ2-2; D not resolved. The CDR3 extends over 12 amino acids. V was cut by 5 bases and J by 4 bases, with 5 bases left in between. In germline, CDR1 is SEHNR, CDR2 FQNEAQ (reference sequence). The DNA for the CDR3 is TGTGCCAGCAGCCATTTCACCGGGGAGCTGTTTTTT. As protein: CASSHFTGELFF. The complete variable domain, with remaining parts taken from reference TRBV7-9 and TRBJ2-2, reads DTGVSQNPRHKITKRGQNVTFRCDPISEHNRLYWYRQTLGQGPEFLTYFQNEAQLEKSRLLSDRFSAERPKGSFSTLEIQRTEQGDSAMYLCASSHFTGELFFGEGSRLTVL.